Sequencing of this TCR beta chain was carried out in a study of cytomegalovirus exposure and HLA in healthy donors. Study in general: Unique TCRs numbering roughly 85 million, obtained from HLA-typed donors, made up an early data release.

General study results and limits: As a later analysis revealed, most CMV-associated TCR beta chains appeared HLA-restricted. A later analysis showed HLA-associated TCR beta chains outstripping equally common others in clonal expansion. Reports showed the classifier diagnosing cytomegalovirus status with high specificity and sensitivity.

PCR was performed using 60 Vbeta and 13 Jbeta primers. TCRdb's copy holds only in-frame clones and misses some; the assay was immunoSEQ multiplex PCR. The data show about 150,000 clones, 70% to 90% seen once. Details on this clone: The antigen is undetermined.

The origin of this receptor is a woman between 40 and 50 years old in good health and CMV-seropositive. The source material was PBMCs.

CDR3 in DNA: TGTGCCAGCTCACCCCGGGGGTACCAAGAGACCCAGTACTTC. Its protein is CASSPRGYQETQYF. J is TRBJ2-5 and V is TRBV18; D may be TRBD2 (6 bases). CDR1 and CDR2 (germline): KGHSH, LQKENI. The CDR3 contains 14 residues. V lost 3 bases, J lost 0 bases, and 8 bases lay in between.